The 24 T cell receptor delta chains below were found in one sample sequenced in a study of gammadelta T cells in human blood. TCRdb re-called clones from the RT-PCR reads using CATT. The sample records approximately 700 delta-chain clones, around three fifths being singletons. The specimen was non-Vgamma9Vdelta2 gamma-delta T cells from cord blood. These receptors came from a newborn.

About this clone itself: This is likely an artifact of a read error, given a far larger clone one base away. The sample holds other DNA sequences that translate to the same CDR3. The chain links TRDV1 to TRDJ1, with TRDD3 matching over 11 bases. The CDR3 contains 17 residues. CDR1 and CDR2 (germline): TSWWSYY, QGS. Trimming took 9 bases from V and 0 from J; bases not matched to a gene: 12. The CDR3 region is CALGLGDITVYTDKLIF. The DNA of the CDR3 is TGTGCTCTCGGACTGGGGGATATTACGGTTTACACCGATAAACTCATCTTT.

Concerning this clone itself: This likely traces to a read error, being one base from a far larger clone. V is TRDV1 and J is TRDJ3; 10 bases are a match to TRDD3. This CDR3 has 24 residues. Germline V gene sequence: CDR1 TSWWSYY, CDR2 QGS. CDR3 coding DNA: TGTGCTCTTGGGGACCTCGGGCCCTTACTGGGGGATCACGATAGCTCCTGGGGCACCCGACAGATGTTTTTC. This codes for CALGDLGPLLGDHDSSWGTRQMFF.

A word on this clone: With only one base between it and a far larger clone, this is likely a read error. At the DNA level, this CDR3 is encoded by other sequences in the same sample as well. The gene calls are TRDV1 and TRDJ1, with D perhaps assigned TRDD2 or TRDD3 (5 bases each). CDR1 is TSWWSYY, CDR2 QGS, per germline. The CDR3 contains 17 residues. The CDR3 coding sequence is TGTGCTCTTGGGGAAGGGGGCCTCCCCGTTCCTCCGGATAAGCTCATCTTT. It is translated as CALGEGGLPVPPDKLIF.

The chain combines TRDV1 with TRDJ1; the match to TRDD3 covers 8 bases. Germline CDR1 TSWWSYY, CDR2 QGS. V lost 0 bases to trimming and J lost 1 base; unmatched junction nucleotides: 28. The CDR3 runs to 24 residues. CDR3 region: CALGELGLRRITYWGVVGTDKLIF. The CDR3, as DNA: TGTGCTCTTGGGGAACTAGGTCTCAGGAGAATCACTTACTGGGGGGTAGTCGGCACCGATAAACTCATCTTT.

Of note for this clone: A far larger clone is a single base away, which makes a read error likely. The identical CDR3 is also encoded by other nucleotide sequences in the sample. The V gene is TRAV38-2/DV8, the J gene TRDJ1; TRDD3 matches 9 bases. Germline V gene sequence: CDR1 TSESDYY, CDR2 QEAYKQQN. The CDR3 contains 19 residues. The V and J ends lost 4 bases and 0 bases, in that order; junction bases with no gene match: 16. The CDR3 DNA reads TGTGCTTATAGGCTACCTATACCTACTGGGGGACCGTACACCGATAAACTCATCTTT. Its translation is CAYRLPIPTGGPYTDKLIF.

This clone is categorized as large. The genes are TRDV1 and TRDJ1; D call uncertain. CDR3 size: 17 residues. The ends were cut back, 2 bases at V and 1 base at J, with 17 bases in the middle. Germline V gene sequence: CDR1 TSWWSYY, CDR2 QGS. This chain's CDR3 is CALGESRKGPSTDKLIF. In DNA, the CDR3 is TGTGCTCTTGGGGAATCACGGAAGGGACCCTCCACCGATAAACTCATCTTT.

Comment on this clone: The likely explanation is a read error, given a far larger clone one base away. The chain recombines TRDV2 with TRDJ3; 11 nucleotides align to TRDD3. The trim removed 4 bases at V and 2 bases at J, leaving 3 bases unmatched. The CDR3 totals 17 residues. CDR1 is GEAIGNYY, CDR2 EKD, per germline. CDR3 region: CACDLGDTPWDTRQMFF. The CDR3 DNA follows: TGTGCCTGTGATCTGGGGGATACCCCCTGGGACACCCGACAGATGTTTTTC.

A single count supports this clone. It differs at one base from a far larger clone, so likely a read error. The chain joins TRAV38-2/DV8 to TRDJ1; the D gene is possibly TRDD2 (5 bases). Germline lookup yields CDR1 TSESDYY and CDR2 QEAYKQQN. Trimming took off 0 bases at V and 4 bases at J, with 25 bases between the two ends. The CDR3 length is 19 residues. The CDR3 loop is CAYRSVAPTPTEDIDKLIF. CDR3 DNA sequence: TGTGCTTATAGGAGCGTGGCCCCTACCCCTACTGAAGACATCGATAAACTCATCTTT.

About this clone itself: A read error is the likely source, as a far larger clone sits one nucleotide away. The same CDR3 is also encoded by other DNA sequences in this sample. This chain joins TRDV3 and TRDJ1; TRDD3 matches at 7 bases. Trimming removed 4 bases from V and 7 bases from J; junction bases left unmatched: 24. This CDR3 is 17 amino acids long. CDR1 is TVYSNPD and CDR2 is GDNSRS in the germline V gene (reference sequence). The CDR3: CASTPASPGGYVGKLIF. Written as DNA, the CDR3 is TGTGCCTCCACCCCGGCCTCCCCTGGTGGATACGTGGGTAAACTCATCTTT.

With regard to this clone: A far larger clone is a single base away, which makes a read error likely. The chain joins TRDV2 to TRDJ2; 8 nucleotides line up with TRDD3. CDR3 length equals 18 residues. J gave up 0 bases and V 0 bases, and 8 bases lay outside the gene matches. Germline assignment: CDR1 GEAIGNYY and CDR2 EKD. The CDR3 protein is CACDTTRDTDALTAQLFF. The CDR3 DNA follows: TGTGCCTGTGACACCACGCGGGATACGGACGCTTTGACAGCACAACTCTTCTTT.

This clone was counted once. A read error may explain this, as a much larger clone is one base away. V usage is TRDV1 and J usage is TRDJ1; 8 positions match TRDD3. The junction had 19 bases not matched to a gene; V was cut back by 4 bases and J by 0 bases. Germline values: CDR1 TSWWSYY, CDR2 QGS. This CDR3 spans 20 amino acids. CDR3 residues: CALGVGLPGGYCGYTDKLIF. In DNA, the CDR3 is TGTGCTCTTGGGGTAGGGCTACCAGGGGGATATTGTGGGTACACCGATAAACTCATCTTT.

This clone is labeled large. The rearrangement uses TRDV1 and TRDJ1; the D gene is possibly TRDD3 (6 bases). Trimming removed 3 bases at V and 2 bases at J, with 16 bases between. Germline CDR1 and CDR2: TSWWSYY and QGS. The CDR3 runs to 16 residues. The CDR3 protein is CALGDPEGYSTDKLIF. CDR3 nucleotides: TGTGCTCTTGGGGACCCGGAGGGATATAGTACCGATAAACTCATCTTT.

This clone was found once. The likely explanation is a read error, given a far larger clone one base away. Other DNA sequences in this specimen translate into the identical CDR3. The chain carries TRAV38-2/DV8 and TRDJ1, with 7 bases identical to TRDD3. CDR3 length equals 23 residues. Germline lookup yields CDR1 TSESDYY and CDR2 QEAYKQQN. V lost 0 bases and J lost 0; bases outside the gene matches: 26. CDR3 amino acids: CAYRSALGFLRGANGGNTDKLIF. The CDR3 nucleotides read TGTGCTTATAGGAGCGCGCTGGGTTTCCTCCGTGGGGCTAATGGGGGAAACACCGATAAACTCATCTTT.

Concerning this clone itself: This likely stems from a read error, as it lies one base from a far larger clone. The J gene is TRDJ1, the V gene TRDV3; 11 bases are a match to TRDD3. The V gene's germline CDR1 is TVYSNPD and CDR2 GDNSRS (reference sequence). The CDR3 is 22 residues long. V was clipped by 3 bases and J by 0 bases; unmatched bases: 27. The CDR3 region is CALPLGPPSSYWGICYTDKLIF. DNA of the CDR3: TGTGCCTTGCCGTTGGGGCCTCCTTCATCCTACTGGGGGATATGCTACACCGATAAACTCATCTTT.

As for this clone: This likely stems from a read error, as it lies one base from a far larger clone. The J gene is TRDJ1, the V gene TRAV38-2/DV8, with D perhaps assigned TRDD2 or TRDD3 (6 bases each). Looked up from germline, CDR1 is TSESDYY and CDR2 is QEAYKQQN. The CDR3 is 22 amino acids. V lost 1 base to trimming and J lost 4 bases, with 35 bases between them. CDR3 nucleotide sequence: TGTGCTTATAGGAGCAGCCTTCCGCCCCGTTTGGATACTGGGAGATTATGCGATAAACTCATCTTT. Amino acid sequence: CAYRSSLPPRLDTGRLCDKLIF.

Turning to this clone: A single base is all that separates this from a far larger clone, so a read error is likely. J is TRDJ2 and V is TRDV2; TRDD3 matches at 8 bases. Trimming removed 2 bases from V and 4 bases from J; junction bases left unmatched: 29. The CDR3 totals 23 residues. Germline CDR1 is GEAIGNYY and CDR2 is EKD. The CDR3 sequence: CACDRAPIPFDRGLGAETAQLFF. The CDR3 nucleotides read TGTGCCTGTGACAGGGCCCCCATACCCTTCGATAGAGGACTGGGGGCCGAGACAGCACAACTCTTCTTT.

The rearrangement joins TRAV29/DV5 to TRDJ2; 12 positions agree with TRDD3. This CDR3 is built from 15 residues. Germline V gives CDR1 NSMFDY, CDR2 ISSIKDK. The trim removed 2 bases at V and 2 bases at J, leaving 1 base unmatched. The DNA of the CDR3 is TGTGCAGCAAGTACTGGGGGATACTTGACAGCACAACTCTTCTTT. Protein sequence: CAASTGGYLTAQLFF.

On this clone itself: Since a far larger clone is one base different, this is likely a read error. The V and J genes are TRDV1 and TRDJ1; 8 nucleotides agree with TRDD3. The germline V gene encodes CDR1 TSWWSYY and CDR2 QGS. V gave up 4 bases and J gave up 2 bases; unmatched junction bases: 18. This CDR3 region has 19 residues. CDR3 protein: CALGAFPDTGGPETDKLIF. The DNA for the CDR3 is TGTGCTCTTGGGGCGTTTCCCGATACTGGGGGCCCGGAAACCGATAAACTCATCTTT.

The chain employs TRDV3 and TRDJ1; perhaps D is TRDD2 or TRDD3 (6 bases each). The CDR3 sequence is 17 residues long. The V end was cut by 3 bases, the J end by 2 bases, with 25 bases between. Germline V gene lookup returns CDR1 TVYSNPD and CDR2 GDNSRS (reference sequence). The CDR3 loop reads CAFVFPKTGDTTDKLIF. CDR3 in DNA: TGTGCCTTCGTATTTCCTAAAACGGGAGATACGACCGATAAACTCATCTTT.

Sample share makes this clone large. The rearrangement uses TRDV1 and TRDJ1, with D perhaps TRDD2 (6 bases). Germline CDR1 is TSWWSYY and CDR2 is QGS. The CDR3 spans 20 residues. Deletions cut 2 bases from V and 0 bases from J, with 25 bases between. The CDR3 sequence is CALGEEALPHRVKYTDKLIF. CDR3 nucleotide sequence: TGTGCTCTTGGGGAAGAAGCCCTTCCCCATCGGGTTAAGTACACCGATAAACTCATCTTT.

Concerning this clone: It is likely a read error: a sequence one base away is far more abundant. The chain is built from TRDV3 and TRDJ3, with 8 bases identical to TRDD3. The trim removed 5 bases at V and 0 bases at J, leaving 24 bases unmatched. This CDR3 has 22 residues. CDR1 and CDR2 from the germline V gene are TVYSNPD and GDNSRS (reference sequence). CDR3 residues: CATTPRVGDTPTHSWDTRQMFF. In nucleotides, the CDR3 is TGTGCCACGACCCCTCGCGTCGGGGATACACCTACTCACTCCTGGGACACCCGACAGATGTTTTTC.

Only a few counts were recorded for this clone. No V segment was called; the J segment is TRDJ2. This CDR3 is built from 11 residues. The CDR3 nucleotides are TGTGCTAGTGCTTTGACAGCACAACTCTTCTTT. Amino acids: CASALTAQLFF.

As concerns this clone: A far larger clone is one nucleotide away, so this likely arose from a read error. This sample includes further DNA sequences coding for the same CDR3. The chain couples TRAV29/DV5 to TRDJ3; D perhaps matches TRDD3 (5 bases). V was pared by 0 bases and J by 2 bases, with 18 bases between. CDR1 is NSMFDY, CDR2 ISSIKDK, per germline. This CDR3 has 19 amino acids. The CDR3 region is CAASVRGYLFTWDTRQMFF. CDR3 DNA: TGTGCAGCAAGCGTAAGGGGGTACCTCTTCACCTGGGACACCCGACAGATGTTTTTC.

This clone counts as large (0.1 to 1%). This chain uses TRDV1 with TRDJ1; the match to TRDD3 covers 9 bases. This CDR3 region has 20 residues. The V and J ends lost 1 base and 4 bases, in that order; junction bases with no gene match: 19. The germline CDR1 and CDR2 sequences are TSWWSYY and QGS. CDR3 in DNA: TGTGCTCTTGGGGAACCCTTCCAATTCCTACGGGGGGATACAGACGATAAACTCATCTTT. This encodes CALGEPFQFLRGDTDDKLIF.